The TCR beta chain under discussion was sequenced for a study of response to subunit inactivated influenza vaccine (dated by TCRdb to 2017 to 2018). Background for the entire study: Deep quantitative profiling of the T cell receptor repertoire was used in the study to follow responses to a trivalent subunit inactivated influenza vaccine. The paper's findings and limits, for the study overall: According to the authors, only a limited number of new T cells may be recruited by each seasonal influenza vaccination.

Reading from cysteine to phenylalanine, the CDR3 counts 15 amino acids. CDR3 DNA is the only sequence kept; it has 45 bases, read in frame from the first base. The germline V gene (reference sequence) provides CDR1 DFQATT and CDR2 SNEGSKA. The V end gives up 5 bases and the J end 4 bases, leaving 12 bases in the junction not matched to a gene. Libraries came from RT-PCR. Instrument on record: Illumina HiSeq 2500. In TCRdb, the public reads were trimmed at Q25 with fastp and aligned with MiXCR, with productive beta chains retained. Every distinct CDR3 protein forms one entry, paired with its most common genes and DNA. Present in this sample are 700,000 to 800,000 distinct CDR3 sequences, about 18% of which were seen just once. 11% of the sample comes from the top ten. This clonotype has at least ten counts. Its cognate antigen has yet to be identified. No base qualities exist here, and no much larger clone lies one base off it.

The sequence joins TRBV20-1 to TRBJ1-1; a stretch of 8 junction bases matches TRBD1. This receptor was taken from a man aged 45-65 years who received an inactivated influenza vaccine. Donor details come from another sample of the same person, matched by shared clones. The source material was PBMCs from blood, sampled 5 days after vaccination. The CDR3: CSAFQGAMAGTEAFF. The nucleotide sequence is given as TGCAGTGCTTTCCAGGGGGCGATGGCAGGCACTGAAGCTTTCTTT.